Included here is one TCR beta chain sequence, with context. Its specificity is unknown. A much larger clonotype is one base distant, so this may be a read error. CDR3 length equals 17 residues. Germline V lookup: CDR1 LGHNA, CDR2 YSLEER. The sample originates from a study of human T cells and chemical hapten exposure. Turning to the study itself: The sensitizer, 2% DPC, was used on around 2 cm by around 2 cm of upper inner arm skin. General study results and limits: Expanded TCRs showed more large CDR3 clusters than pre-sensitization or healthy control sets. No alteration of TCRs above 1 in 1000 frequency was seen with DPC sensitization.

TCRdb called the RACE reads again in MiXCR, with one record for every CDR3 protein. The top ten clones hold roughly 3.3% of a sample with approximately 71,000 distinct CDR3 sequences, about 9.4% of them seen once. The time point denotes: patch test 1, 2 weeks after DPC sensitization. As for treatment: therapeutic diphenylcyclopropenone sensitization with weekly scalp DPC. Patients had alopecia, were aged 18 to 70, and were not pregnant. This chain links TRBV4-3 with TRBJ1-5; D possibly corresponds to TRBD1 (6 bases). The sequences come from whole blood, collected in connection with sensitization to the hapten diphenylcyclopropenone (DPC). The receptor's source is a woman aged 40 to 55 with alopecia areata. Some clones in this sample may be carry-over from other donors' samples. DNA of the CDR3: TGCGCCAGCAGCGAAGATGCTCGGGGGCGCGGGGATCAGCCCCAGCATTTT. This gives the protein CASSEDARGRGDQPQHF.